A single sample gave rise to the 24 T cell receptor beta chains below, sequenced in a study of T cells in Graves' hyperthyroidism and ophthalmopathy. Authors of the study amplified TCR beta CDR3 regions from RNA transcripts. The TCR CDR3 was amplified in a first-round RT-PCR using the HTBI primer set. TCRdb itself ran the multiplex PCR reads through MiXCR, one entry per CDR3 protein. The sample records around 760,000 distinct CDR3 sequences, 35% being singletons. Sequencing input: blood. These receptors came from a woman aged 40 to 50 with Graves' hyperthyroidism.

This clonotype has only a few counts. This chain uses TRBV9 with TRBJ2-2; D possibly corresponds to TRBD2 (5 bases). Germline values: CDR1 SGDLS, CDR2 YYNGEE. CDR3 length: 15 amino acids. Deletions cut 3 bases from V and 0 bases from J, with 9 bases between. CDR3 in amino acids: CASSGTGSNTGELFF. The CDR3 DNA reads as TGTGCCAGCAGCGGGACTGGATCGAACACCGGGGAGCTGTTTTTT. Drawing the rest from reference TRBV9 and TRBJ2-2, the complete variable domain is DSGVTQTPKHLITATGQRVTLRCSPRSGDLSVYWYQQSLDQGLQFLIQYYNGEERAKGNILERFSAQQFPDLHSELNLSSLELGDSALYFCASSGTGSNTGELFFGEGSRLTVL.

V usage is TRBV20-1 and J usage is TRBJ2-7, with 10 bases lining up with TRBD1. The CDR3 spans 15 residues. The V gene end was trimmed by 3 bases and the J gene end by 2 bases; junction bases not matched to a gene: 7. Germline lookup yields CDR1 DFQATT and CDR2 SNEGSKA (reference sequence). CDR3 nucleotides: TGCAGTGCTAGGCCCCTCGGGACAGGGGCCTACGAGCAGTACTTC. Translated: CSARPLGTGAYEQYF.

This clonotype was detected only a few times. The chain has TRBV7-9 and TRBJ2-7, with a tentative D call TRBD2 (6 bases). Germline lookup yields CDR1 SEHNR and CDR2 FQNEAQ (reference sequence). The ends were cut back, 6 bases at V and 0 bases at J, with 15 bases in the middle. The CDR3 runs 15 residues. The CDR3 nucleotides are TGTGCCAGCAGTGAGGGCGCGGGGAACTCCTACGAGCAGTACTTC. The encoded protein is CASSEGAGNSYEQYF.

This clonotype has a count of ten or more. V usage is TRBV4-2 and J usage is TRBJ1-1; tentative D call: TRBD1 (5 bases). V lost 3 bases, J lost 5 bases, and 19 bases lay in between. Germline V lookup: CDR1 LGHNA, CDR2 YNFKEQ. CDR3 size: 16 residues. CDR3 bases: TGTGCCAGCAGCCACTTTGGCCAGGGCGGGACGACTGAAGCTTTCTTT. Translation gives CASSHFGQGGTTEAFF.

The chain uses TRBV18 and TRBJ1-2; the D gene is possibly TRBD1 (5 bases). The CDR3 runs to 14 residues. From germline, CDR1 is KGHSH and CDR2 LQKENI. Trimming cost V 0 bases and J 8 bases, with 13 bases left between them. The CDR3 protein is CASSPPLGASGYTF. CDR3 nucleotides: TGTGCCAGCTCACCACCGTTAGGGGCCTCCGGCTACACCTTC.

In the case of this clonotype: A read error may account for a junction end that differs from germline. In DNA form, the CDR3 reads TGCAGTGCGTCGGGGCGGGGGGTCACTGAAGCTTCCTTT. This encodes CSASGRGVTEASF. This chain uses TRBV20-1 with TRBJ1-1; possibly TRBD1 for D (5 bases). Germline CDR1 DFQATT, CDR2 SNEGSKA (reference sequence). The CDR3 totals 13 residues.

This clonotype was seen a single time. The genes are TRBV6-4 and TRBJ2-5; 7 bases agree with TRBD2. The J call may be mistaken, given a closer DNA end match to TRBJ2-1. This CDR3 has 15 residues. CDR1 MRHNA and CDR2 SNTAGT come from the germline V gene. CDR3 protein: CASSDWGGSGNEQFF. The CDR3 DNA follows: TGTGCCAGCAGTGACTGGGGAGGGTCGGGCAATGAGCAGTTCTTC.

V and J are TRBV20-1 and TRBJ2-3; D gene ambiguous. CDR3 length: 14 amino acids. Germline CDR1 DFQATT, CDR2 SNEGSKA (reference sequence). Trimming removed 0 bases at V and 2 bases at J, with 9 bases between. The CDR3 DNA is TGCAGTGCTAGAGAGAACGGAGTCACAGATACGCAGTATTTT. It specifies CSARENGVTDTQYF.

The chain uses TRBV6-5 and TRBJ1-2; D gene uncertain. The germline V gene has CDR1 MNHEY and CDR2 SVGAGI. With 4 bases removed from V and 8 bases from J, the gap between germline ends came to 11 bases. This CDR3 is built from 12 residues. CDR3 bases: TGTGCCAGCAGTTCCCCGAGTTTAGGCTACACCTTC. It codes for CASSSPSLGYTF.

The chain recombines TRBV7-2 with TRBJ2-5; perhaps TRBD2 as D (6 bases). V was clipped by 6 bases and J by 8 bases, with 16 bases between them. The CDR3 has 13 amino acids. Germline assignment: CDR1 SGHTA and CDR2 FQGNSA. Here the CDR3 DNA reads TGTGCCAGCAGAATTACGGGGGAGGTAACCCAGTACTTC. Amino acids: CASRITGEVTQYF.

This clonotype was seen many times. V gene TRBV10-1 combines with J gene TRBJ2-7; 7 bases are a match to TRBD1. Germline values: CDR1 WNHNN, CDR2 SYGVQD (reference sequence). The CDR3 spans 15 residues. V was pared by 5 bases and J by 0 bases, with 7 bases of the junction left unmatched. CDR3 nucleotides: TGCGCCAGCAGTCACCGGACAGGCCACTCCTACGAGCAGTACTTC. It codes for CASSHRTGHSYEQYF.

The V gene is TRBV6-1, the J gene TRBJ2-5; 11 bases agree with TRBD2. The junction had 0 bases not matched to a gene; V was cut back by 4 bases and J by 2 bases. This CDR3 has 14 amino acids. The V gene's germline CDR1 is MNHNS and CDR2 SASEGT. CDR3 DNA: TGTGCCAGCAGTGGACTAGCGGGACAAGAGACCCAGTACTTC. Protein: CASSGLAGQETQYF.

This clonotype was observed many times. This chain joins TRBV6-4 and TRBJ2-5, with TRBD2 identical over 15 bases. V shed 6 bases, J shed 2 bases, and the junction held 4 bases outside the gene matches. Germline V CDR1 and CDR2: MRHNA, SNTAGT. The CDR3 length is 16 residues. CDR3 sequence: CASSAGTSGGQETQYF. CDR3 sequence (DNA): TGTGCCAGCAGCGCTGGGACTAGCGGGGGGCAAGAGACCCAGTACTTC.

The chain uses TRBV7-9 and TRBJ2-5; D is undetermined. Germline CDR1 SEHNR, CDR2 FQNEAQ (reference sequence). The CDR3 contains 12 residues. The V end lost 6 bases, the J end lost 4 bases, and 9 bases lay between the germline ends. The CDR3: CASRQSGETQYF. DNA of the CDR3: TGTGCCAGCAGGCAATCAGGAGAGACCCAGTACTTC.

This clonotype was seen many times. V is TRBV7-2 and J is TRBJ1-5, with TRBD1 matching 11 bases. CDR3 length equals 14 residues. Germline CDR1 SGHTA, CDR2 FQGNSA. The junction had 3 bases not matched to a gene; V was cut back by 6 bases and J by 5 bases. This chain's CDR3 is CASRGTGGDQPQHF. The CDR3 DNA sequence: TGTGCCAGCAGGGGGACAGGGGGAGATCAGCCCCAGCATTTT. The full variable domain, completed using reference TRBV7-2 and TRBJ1-5, is GAGVSQSPSNKVTEKGKDVELRCDPISGHTALYWYRQSLGQGLEFLIYFQGNSAPDKSGLPSDRFSAERTGGSVSTLTIQRTQQEDSAVYLCASRGTGGDQPQHFGDGTRLSIL.

The rearrangement joins TRBV19 to TRBJ1-1; D uncertain. Per the germline V gene, CDR1 is LNHDA and CDR2 is SQIVND (reference sequence). CDR3 size: 14 residues. V lost 5 bases to trimming and J lost 1 base, with 11 bases between them. The CDR3 region is CASSSYDTNTEAFF. The CDR3 region has the DNA TGTGCCAGTAGTTCGTATGACACGAACACTGAAGCTTTCTTT.

This clonotype was seen only a few times. CDR3 sequence: CASSLGGLALFF. CDR3 coding DNA: TGTGCCAGCAGCCTGGGCGGGTTAGCGCTGTTTTTT. The V gene is TRBV14, the J gene TRBJ1-4, with no clear D. The germline V gene encodes CDR1 SGHDN and CDR2 FVKESK. The CDR3 is 12 residues long. Between the trimmed V and J ends, which lost 4 bases and 14 bases, there was a span of 14 bases. Based on the CDR3 plus reference TRBV14 and TRBJ1-4, the full variable domain is EAGVTQFPSHSVIEKGQTVTLRCDPISGHDNLYWYRRVMGKEIKFLLHFVKESKQDESGMPNNRFLAERTGGTYSTLKVQPAELEDSGVYFCASSLGGLALFFGSGTQLSVL.

The gene calls are TRBV20-1 and TRBJ1-1, with 7 bases matching TRBD1. Germline V gene lookup returns CDR1 DFQATT and CDR2 SNEGSKA (reference sequence). J gave up 2 bases and V 3 bases, and 6 bases lay outside the gene matches. The CDR3 contains 14 residues. As DNA, the CDR3 is TGCAGTGCTAGGGAGGGGGCAGGAAACACTGAAGCTTTCTTT. This codes for CSAREGAGNTEAFF.

About this clonotype: A much larger clone lies a single base off, so this may be a read error. The J gene is TRBJ1-2, the V gene TRBV12-3 or TRBV12-4; the D is unclear. This CDR3 has 12 amino acids. Between the trimmed V and J ends, which lost 6 bases and 7 bases, there was a span of 12 bases. CDR3 DNA sequence: TGTGCCAGCAGGGCGGCGGCGGGTGGCTACACCTTC. It translates to CASRAAAGGYTF.

This clonotype showed up just a few times. The chain combines TRBV4-1 with TRBJ1-1; D is ambiguous. This CDR3 contains 18 residues. Per germline, CDR1 MGHRA and CDR2 YSYEKL. Deletions cut 2 bases from V and 1 base from J, with 20 bases between. In DNA form, the CDR3 reads TGCGCCAGCAGCCAAAGGAGAGTCGACCACACAGCGAACACTGAAGCTTTCTTT. The encoded protein is CASSQRRVDHTANTEAFF.

The chain carries TRBV7-2 and TRBJ2-7; a possible D gene is TRBD2 (5 bases). Near its end, the DNA agrees better with TRBJ2-1, so the J call may be wrong. The CDR3 is made up of 13 amino acids. Germline CDR1 and CDR2: SGHTA and FQGNSA. The DNA of the CDR3 is TGTGCCAGCAGCCCCCCTAGCTGGATTGAGCAGTTCTTC. This codes for CASSPPSWIEQFF.

There are many counts of this clonotype. This chain links TRBV10-3 with TRBJ2-6, with D maybe TRBD1 (6 bases). CDR3 length equals 16 residues. V lost 11 bases to trimming and J lost 1 base, with 18 bases between them. Germline CDR1 ENHRY, CDR2 SYGVKD. The CDR3 spells CASWTETGSGANVLTF. CDR3 DNA sequence: TGTGCCTCCTGGACAGAGACTGGATCTGGGGCCAACGTCCTGACTTTC.

V and J are TRBV2 and TRBJ1-2, with TRBD1 identical over 8 bases. Trimming at V came to 6 bases and at J to 4 bases, leaving 10 bases not matched to a gene. The length of the CDR3 is 15 residues. Germline CDR1 reads SNHLY; CDR2 reads FYNNEI. For the CDR3, the DNA is TGTGCCAGCAGACAGACAGGGGCGGGAGGCTATGGCTACACCTTC. Translated: CASRQTGAGGYGYTF.

The chain links TRBV25-1 to TRBJ2-7; 7 bases map to TRBD1. CDR1 and CDR2 (germline): MGHDK, SYGVNS. This CDR3 spans 14 amino acids. V dropped 11 bases and J dropped 2; count of bases not matched to a gene: 12. This CDR3 reads CAWRPGQLTYEQYF. The CDR3 nucleotides are TGTGCCTGGCGTCCGGGACAGCTAACCTACGAGCAGTACTTC.